This TCR beta chain was sequenced in a study of T cell repertoires in cytomegalovirus infection. Overall study: From public TCR beta signatures came an indication of both CMV infection and matching HLA type. Study findings and constraints: The ex vivo response was dominated by HLA-C-restricted CMV-specific TCR beta clonotypes. Summed frequency of shared TCR beta families picked out CMV carriers who also had the relevant HLA.

There are many counts of this clonotype. Its antigen remains unidentified. TCRdb ran MiXCR on the reads and lists one entry per CDR3 protein. The data contain 100,000 to 150,000 distinct CDR3 sequences, about 32% of them singletons. This specimen consisted of CD8+ T cells from cultured PBMCs, obtained from culture after CMV antigen stimulation. The sequence was obtained from a human donor in good health (CMV status not recorded). Some clones in this sample may be carry-over from other donors' samples.

CDR3: CASSPAGTTASTDTQYF. The CDR3 bases are TGTGCCAGCTCACCAGCCGGGACTACGGCTAGCACAGATACGCAGTATTTT. The rearrangement uses TRBV18 and TRBJ2-3, with 7 positions matching TRBD2. Germline V gene data show CDR1 as KGHSH and CDR2 as LQKENI. J was trimmed by 0 bases and V by 2 bases; bases with no gene match: 8. The CDR3 runs 17 residues.